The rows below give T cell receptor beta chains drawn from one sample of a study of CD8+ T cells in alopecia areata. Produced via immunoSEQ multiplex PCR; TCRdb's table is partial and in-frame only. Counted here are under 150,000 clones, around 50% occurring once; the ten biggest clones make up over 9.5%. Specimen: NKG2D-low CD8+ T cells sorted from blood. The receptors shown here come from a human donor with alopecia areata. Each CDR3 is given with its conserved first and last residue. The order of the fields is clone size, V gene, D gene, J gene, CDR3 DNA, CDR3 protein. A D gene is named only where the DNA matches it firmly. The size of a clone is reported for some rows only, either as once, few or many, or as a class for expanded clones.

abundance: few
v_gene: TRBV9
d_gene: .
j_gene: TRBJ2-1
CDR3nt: TGTGCCAGCAGCGTAGCTAATGAGCAGTTCTTC
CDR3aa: CASSVANEQFF

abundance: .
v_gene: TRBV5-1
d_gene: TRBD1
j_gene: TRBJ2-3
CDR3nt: TGCGCCAGCAGCTTTGAGGGGGCCGGCACAGATACGCAGTATTTT
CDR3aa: CASSFEGAGTDTQYF

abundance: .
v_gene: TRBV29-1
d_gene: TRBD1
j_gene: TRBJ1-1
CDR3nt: TGCAGCGTACAGGGGATGAACACTGAAGCTTTCTTT
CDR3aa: CSVQGMNTEAFF

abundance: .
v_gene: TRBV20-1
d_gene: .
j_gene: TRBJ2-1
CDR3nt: TGCAGTGCTAGAGATACGAATGAGCAGTTCTTC
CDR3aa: CSARDTNEQFF

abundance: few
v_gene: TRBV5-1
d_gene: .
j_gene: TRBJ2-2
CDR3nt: TGCGCCAGCAGCTTGGAAACGGGCACCGGGGAGCTGTTTTTT
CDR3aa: CASSLETGTGELFF

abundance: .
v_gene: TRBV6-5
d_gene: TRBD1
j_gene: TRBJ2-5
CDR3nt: TGTGCCAGCGGGACAGGGGCCCAAGAGACCCAGTACTTC
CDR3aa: CASGTGAQETQYF

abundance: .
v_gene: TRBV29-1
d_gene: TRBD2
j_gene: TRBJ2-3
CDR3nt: TGCAGCGTAGCAGGACTAGCGGGAGACGATACGCAGTATTTT
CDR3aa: CSVAGLAGDDTQYF

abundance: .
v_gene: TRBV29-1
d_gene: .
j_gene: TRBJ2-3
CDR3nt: TGCAGCGTGGAGGGCGGGCTGAGCACAGATACGCAGTATTTT
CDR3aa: CSVEGGLSTDTQYF

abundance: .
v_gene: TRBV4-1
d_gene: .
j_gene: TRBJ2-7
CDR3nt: TGCGCCAGCAGCCAGGCTACAGGTGCCTACGAGCAGTACTTC
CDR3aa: CASSQATGAYEQYF

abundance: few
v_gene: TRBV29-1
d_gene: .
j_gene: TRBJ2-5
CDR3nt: TGCAGCGTGGACAGCGGAGAGACCCAGTACTTC
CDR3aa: CSVDSGETQYF

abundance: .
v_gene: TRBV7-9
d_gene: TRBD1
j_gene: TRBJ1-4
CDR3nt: TGTGCCAGCAGCCTCTGGGACAGGGAATATGAAAAACTGTTTTTT
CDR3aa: CASSLWDREYEKLFF

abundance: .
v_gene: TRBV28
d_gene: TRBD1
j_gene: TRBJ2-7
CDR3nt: TGTGCCAGCAGTTCGTGGGACAGGGAGGGCCTCGAGCAGTACTTC
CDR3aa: CASSSWDREGLEQYF

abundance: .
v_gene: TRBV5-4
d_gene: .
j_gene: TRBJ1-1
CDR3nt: TGTGCCAGCAGTTACGGACAGGAAGCTTTCTTT
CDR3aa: CASSYGQEAFF

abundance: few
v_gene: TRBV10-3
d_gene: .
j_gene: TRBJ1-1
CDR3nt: TGTGCCATCAGTGGTTTTGGCTCTGAAGCTTTCTTT
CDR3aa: CAISGFGSEAFF

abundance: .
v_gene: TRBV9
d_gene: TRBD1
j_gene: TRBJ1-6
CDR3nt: TGTGCCAGCAGCGCCGGACAGGGCTATTCACCCCTCCACTTT
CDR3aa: CASSAGQGYSPLHF

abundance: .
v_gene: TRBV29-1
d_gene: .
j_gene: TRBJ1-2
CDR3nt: TGCAGCGTTGGAGGGGATGGCTACACCTTC
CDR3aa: CSVGGDGYTF

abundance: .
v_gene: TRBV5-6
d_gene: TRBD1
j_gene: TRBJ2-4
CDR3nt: TGTGCCAGCAGACCGACAGGGTCGAACATTCAGTACTTC
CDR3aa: CASRPTGSNIQYF

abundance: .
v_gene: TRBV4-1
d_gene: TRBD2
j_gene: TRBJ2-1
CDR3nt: TGCGCCAGCAGCCAGAGGACTAGCGGGTACAACGATGAGCAGTTCTTC
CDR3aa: CASSQRTSGYNDEQFF

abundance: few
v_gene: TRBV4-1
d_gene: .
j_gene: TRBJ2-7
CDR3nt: TGCGCCAGCAGCCAAGGCAGCGGCCTCATGCACTTC
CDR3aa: CASSQGSGLMHF

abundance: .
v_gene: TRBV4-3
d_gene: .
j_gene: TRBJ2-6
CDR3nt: TGCGCCAGCAGCCAAGATCAAGGGGTGGGTAGCGTCCTGACTTTC
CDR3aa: CASSQDQGVGSVLTF

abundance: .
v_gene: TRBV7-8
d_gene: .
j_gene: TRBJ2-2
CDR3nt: TGTGCCAGCAGCCGACAGTCCACCGGGGAGCTGTTTTTT
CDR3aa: CASSRQSTGELFF

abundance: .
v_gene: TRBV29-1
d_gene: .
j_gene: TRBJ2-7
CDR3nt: TGCAGCGTTGATAGCAGCTACGAGCAGTACTTC
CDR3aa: CSVDSSYEQYF

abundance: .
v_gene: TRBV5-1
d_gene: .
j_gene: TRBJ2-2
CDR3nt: TGCGCCAGCAGCTTGGACATTTCTTCCGCGAACACCGGGGAGCTGTTTTTT
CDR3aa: CASSLDISSANTGELFF

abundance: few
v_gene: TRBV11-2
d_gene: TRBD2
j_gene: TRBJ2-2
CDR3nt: TGTGCCAGCAGCTTATTCCAGCGGGAAGACACCGGGGAGCTGTTTTTT
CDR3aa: CASSLFQREDTGELFF

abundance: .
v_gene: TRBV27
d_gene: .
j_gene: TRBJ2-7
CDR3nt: TGTGCCAGCAGACCCTCCTCTATTCACCCCTACGAGCAGTACTTC
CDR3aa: CASRPSSIHPYEQYF

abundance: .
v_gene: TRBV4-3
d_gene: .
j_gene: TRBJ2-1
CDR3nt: TGCGCCAGCAGCCAAGGGAATCGGCGGGATTTTTACAATGAGCAGTTCTTC
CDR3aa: CASSQGNRRDFYNEQFF

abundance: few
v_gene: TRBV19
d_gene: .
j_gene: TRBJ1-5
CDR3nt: TGTGCCAGTAGTATAGCAATGGGGACCGATCAGCCCCAGCATTTT
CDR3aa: CASSIAMGTDQPQHF

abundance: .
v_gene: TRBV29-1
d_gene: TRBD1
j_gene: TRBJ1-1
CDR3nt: TGCAGCGTTGAAATGGCGGACAGGGACAGGAGGGCTTTCTTT
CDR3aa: CSVEMADRDRRAFF

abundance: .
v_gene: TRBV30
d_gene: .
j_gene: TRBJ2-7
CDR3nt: TGTGCCTGGAGTGGGGGACTTCACGAGCAGTACTTC
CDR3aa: CAWSGGLHEQYF

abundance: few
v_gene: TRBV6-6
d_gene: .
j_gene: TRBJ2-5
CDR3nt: TGTGCCAGCAGTTATGGAGAGACCCAGTACTTC
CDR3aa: CASSYGETQYF

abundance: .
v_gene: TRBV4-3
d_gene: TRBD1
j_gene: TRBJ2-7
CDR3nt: TGCGCCAGCAGCCAAGAGGACAGGGGATTCTACGAGCAGTACTTC
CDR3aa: CASSQEDRGFYEQYF

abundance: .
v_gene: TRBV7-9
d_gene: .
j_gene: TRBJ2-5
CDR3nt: TGTGCCAGCATCCGACGCGACCAAGAGACCCAGTACTTC
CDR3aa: CASIRRDQETQYF

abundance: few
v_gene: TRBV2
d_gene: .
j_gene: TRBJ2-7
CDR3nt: TGTGCCAGCAGTGCAGGGCACGAGCAGTACTTC
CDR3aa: CASSAGHEQYF

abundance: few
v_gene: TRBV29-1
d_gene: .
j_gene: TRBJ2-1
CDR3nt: TGCAGCGTAGATCGGGGGCCTAATGAGCAGTTCTTC
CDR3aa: CSVDRGPNEQFF

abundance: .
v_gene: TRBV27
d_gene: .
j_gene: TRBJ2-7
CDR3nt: TGTGCCAGCAGTTCTGAGGGGCTCTACGAGCAGTACTTC
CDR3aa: CASSSEGLYEQYF

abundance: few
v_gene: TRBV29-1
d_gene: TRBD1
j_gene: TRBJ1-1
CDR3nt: TGCAGCGCCCTCCCGGGACAGGGAGGCACTGAAGCTTTCTTT
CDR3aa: CSALPGQGGTEAFF

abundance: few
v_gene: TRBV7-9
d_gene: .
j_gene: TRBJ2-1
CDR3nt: TGTGCCGTCCAGGGCCTCGACTACAATGAGCAGTTCTTC
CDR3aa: CAVQGLDYNEQFF

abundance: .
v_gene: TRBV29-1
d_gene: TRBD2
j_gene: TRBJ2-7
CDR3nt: TGCAGCGTTGAAGATCAGTTGCGGGGGGTATCCTACGAGCAGTACTTC
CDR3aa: CSVEDQLRGVSYEQYF

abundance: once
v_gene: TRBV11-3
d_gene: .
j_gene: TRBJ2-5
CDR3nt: TGTGCCAGCAGCTCGACATGGGAGGAGACCCAGTACTTC
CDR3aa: CASSSTWEETQYF

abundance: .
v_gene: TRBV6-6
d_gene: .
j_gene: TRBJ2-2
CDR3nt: TGTGCCAGCAGTTCTTCCACCGGGGAGCTGTTTTTT
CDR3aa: CASSSSTGELFF

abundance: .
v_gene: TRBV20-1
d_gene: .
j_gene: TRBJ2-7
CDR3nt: TGCAGTGCTAGCACAGGGCACGAGCAGTACTTC
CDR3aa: CSASTGHEQYF

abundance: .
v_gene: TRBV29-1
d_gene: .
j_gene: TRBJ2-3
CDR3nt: TGCAGCGTTCATGGGGAGGACTACCTCACAGATACGCAGTATTTT
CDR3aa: CSVHGEDYLTDTQYF

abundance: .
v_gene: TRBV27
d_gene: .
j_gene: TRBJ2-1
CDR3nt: TGTGCCAGCAGTACCCAGGGTAGGTCCTACAATGAGCAGTTCTTC
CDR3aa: CASSTQGRSYNEQFF

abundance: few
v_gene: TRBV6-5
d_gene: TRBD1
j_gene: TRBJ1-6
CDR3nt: TGTGCCAGCAGGTCGGACAGGGGAGGATCACCCCTCCACTTT
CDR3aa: CASRSDRGGSPLHF

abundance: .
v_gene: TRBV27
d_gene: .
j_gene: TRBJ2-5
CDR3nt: TGTGCCAGCAGTTTATATCCAGAAGAGACCCAGTACTTC
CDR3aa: CASSLYPEETQYF

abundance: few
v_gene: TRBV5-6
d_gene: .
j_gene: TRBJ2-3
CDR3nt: TGTGCCAGCAACCCCGGGACCCCGGAAGATACGCAGTATTTT
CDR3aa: CASNPGTPEDTQYF

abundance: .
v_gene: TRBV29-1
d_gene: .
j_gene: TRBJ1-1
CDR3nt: TGCAGCGTTTCGGGGGATTCTGAAGCTTTCTTT
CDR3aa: CSVSGDSEAFF

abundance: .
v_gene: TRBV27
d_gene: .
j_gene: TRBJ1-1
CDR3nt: TGTGCCAGCAGCCCGACTGGGACTGAAGCTTTCTTT
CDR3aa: CASSPTGTEAFF

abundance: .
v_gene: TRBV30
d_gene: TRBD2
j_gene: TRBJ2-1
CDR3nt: TGTGCCTGGAGTGACCCCGGGACTAGCGGGCGCCACAATGAGCAGTTCTTC
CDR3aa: CAWSDPGTSGRHNEQFF